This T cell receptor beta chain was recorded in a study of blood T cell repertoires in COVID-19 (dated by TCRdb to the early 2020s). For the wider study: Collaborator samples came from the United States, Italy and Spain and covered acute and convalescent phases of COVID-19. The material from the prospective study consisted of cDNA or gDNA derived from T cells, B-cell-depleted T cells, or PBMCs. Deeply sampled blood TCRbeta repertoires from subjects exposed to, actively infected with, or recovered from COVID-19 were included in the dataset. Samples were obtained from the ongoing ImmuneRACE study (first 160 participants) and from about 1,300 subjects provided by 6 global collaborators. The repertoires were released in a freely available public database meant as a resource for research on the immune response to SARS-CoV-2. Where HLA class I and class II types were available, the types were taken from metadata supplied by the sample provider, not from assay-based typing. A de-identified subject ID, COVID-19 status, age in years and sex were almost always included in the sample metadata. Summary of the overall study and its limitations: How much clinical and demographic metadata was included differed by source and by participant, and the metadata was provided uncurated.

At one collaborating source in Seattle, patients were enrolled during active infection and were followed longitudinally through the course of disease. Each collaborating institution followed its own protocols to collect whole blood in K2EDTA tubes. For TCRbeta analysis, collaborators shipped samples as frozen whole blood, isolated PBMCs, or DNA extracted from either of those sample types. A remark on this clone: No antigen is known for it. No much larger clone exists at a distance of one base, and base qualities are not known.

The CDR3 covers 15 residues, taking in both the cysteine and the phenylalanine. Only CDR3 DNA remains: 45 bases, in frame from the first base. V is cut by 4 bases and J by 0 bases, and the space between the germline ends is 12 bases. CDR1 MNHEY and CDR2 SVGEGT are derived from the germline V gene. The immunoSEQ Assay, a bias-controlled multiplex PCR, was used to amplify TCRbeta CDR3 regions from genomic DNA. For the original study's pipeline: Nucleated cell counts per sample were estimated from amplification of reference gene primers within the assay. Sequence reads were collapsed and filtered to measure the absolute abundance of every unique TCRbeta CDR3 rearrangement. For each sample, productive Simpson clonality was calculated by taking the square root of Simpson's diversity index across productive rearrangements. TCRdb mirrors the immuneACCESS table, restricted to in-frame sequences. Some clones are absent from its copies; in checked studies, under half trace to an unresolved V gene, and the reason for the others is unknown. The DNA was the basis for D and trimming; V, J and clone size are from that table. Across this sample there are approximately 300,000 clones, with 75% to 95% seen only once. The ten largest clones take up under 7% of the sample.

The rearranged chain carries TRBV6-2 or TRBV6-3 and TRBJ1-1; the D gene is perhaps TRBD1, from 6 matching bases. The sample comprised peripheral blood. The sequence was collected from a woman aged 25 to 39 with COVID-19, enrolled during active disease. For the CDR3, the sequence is CASSSSRGLNTEAFF. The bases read TGTGCCAGCAGTTCATCCAGGGGCTTGAACACTGAAGCTTTCTTT.